Detailed here is one T cell receptor (beta chain). Clones were sequenced by immunoSEQ multiplex PCR, and TCRdb holds only the in-frame ones, with some missing. The table lists just over 60,000 clones, approximately 87% of them singletons, with roughly 5% in the top ten. Trimming took 4 bases from V and 4 from J, leaving 11 bases between them. There are 14 residues in the CDR3. CDR1 is MNHNS and CDR2 is SASEGT in the germline V gene. This record comes from a study of technical replicates of blood from a handful of donors. V gene TRBV6-1 combines with J gene TRBJ1-3; a weak D match, TRBD1 (6 bases). The sequence was obtained from a human donor in good health. Some clones in this sample may be carry-over from other donors' samples. The sequenced sample consisted of PBMCs. CDR3 sequence: CASSAGEGGNTIYF. The CDR3 nucleotides are TGTGCCAGCAGTGCAGGGGAAGGAGGAAACACCATATATTTT.